The source of this TCR beta chain is a study of blood T cell repertoires in COVID-19. Study summary: The study drew acute and convalescent COVID-19 samples from the United States, Italy and Spain.

Under the authors' procedure: By means of reference gene primer amplification, nucleated cell counts were estimated. Repertoires were generated with immunoSEQ multiplex PCR, while TCRdb's copy carries only in-frame clones and drops some. D and trimming come from the DNA, and the V and J calls and clone size come from that table. Among roughly 260,000 clones listed, around 92% were seen once. Sequencing was carried out using peripheral blood. The receptor was isolated from a person aged 18-29 years with COVID-19, enrolled during active disease.

In nucleotides, the CDR3 is TGTGCCAGCAGTGATCTAGCGGAAGAGACCCAGTACTTC. This encodes CASSDLAEETQYF. The chain couples TRBV6-1 to TRBJ2-5; TRBD2 matches 7 bases. J was trimmed by 3 bases and V by 3 bases; bases with no gene match: 1. This CDR3 region has 13 residues. In germline, CDR1 is MNHNS, CDR2 SASEGT.